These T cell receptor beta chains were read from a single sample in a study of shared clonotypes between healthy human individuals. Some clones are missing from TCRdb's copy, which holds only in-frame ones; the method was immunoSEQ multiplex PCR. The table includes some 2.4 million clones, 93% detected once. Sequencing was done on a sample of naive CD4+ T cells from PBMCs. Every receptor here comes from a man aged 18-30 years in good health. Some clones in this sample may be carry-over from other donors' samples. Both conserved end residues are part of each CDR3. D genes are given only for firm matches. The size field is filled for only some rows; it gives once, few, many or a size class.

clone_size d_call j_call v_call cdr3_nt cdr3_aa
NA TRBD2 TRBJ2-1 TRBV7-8 TGTGCCAGCAGCTTCGGCGGGAGTAGCAATGAGCAGTTCTTC CASSFGGSSNEQFF
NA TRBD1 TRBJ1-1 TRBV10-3 TGTGCCATCAGTGAGTCGTGGGGGACAGGGGCTCGTAACACTGAAGCTTTCTTT CAISESWGTGARNTEAFF
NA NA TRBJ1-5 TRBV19 TGTGCCAGTAGCGACATTTTTAGCAATCAGCCCCAGCATTTT CASSDIFSNQPQHF
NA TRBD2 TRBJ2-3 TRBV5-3 TGTGCCAGAAGCTTGAATGGACTAGCGGGAAGTCTCACAGATACGCAGTATTTT CARSLNGLAGSLTDTQYF
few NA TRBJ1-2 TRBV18 TGTGCCAGCTCACCACTATCCACGGGCTACACCTTC CASSPLSTGYTF
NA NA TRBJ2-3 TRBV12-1 TGTGCCAGCAGCTTTGAGGCGCCCAGACTCACAGATACGCAGTATTTT CASSFEAPRLTDTQYF
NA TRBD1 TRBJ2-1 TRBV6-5 TGTGCCAGCAGAACCGCAGGGGGCATATTGAATGAGCAGTTCTTC CASRTAGGILNEQFF
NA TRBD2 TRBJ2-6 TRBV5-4 TGTGCCAGCAGCCCCCGGACTAGCGGGAGTTATGGGGCCAACGTCCTGACTTTC CASSPRTSGSYGANVLTF
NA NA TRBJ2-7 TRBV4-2 TGTGCCAGCAGCCAAGATAGATCCAAATTTCTCGAGCAGTACTTC CASSQDRSKFLEQYF
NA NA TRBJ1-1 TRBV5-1 TGCGCCAGCAAGGGACGGGAGAACACTGAAGCTTTCTTT CASKGRENTEAFF
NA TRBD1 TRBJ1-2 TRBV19 TGTGCCAGTAGTTCGACAGGGACAACTACCTATGGCTACACCTTC CASSSTGTTTYGYTF
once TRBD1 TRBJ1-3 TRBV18 TGTGCCAGCTCACCTACCCAGGGGGATGGAAACACCATATATTTT CASSPTQGDGNTIYF
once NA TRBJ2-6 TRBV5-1 TGCGCCAGCTGCAAAATCTCTGGGGCCAACGTCCTGACTTTC CASCKISGANVLTF
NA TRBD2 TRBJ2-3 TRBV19 TGTGCCAGTAGTATGCTAGCGGGAGGGGCAGATACGCAGTATTTT CASSMLAGGADTQYF
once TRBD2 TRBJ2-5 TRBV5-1 TGCGCCAGCAACTTAGCGGGAGGGCCAATAGAGACCCAGTACTTC CASNLAGGPIETQYF
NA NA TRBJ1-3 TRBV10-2 TGCGCCAGCAGGGAACCGGGAAACACCATATATTTT CASREPGNTIYF
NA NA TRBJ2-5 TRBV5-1 TGCGCCAGCAGCGCGGGACCTATGGGCCTAGAGACCCAGTACTTC CASSAGPMGLETQYF
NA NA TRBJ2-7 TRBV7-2 TGTGCCAGCAGCTTAGCGCCCGGAAGGAGGAGGTACGAGCAGTACTTC CASSLAPGRRRYEQYF
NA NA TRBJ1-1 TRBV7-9 TGTGCCAGCAGCCCCCAGGGAGGGGGCACTGAAGCTTTCTTT CASSPQGGGTEAFF
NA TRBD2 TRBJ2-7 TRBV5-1 TGCGCCAGCAGCCCTGCGGGAGGGTTGACCTACGAGCAGTACTTC CASSPAGGLTYEQYF
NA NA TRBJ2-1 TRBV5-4 TGTGCCAGCAGTGCTGGGGGGCAGGGTCCTTACAATGAGCAGTTCTTC CASSAGGQGPYNEQFF
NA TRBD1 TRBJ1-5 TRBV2 TGTGCCAGCTCCGGGACAGGGGGTACTCAGCCCCAGCATTTT CASSGTGGTQPQHF
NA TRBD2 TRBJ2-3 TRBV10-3 TGTGCCATCGGGGAGGGGCGTACGGCAGATACGCAGTATTTT CAIGEGRTADTQYF
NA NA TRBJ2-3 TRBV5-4 TGTGCCAGCAGCATAGGTCACAAAGATACGCAGTATTTT CASSIGHKDTQYF
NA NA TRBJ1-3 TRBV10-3 TGTGCCATCGGGGCGGCTGGAAACACCATATATTTT CAIGAAGNTIYF
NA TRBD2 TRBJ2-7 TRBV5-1 TGCGCCAGCAGCTTGATGAGAGCTAGCGGAGGAGCTTACGAGCAGTACTTC CASSLMRASGGAYEQYF
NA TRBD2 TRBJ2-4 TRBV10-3 TGTGCCATCAGTGAGACCGGGGGGGACCAAAAGTACTTC CAISETGGDQKYF
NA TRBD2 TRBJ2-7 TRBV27 TGTGCCAGCAGTGCGGGACTACCCTCGATTACATACGAGCAGTACTTC CASSAGLPSITYEQYF
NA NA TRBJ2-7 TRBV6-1 TGTGCCAGCAGAGCCACCTCCTACGAGCAGTACTTC CASRATSYEQYF
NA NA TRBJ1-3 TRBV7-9 TGTGCCAGCAGCTTAACCCTCCGCAGACGCTCTGGAAACACCATATATTTT CASSLTLRRRSGNTIYF
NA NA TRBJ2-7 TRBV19 TGTGCCAGTAGTTCGTCCTCCGAGCAGTACTTC CASSSSSEQYF
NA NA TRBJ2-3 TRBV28 TGTGCCAGCAGTTCCCGCGCTCAGGGGTTTTTTGATACGCAGTATTTT CASSSRAQGFFDTQYF
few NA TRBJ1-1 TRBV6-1 TGTGCCAGCTCGGTCGTGAACACTGAAGCTTTCTTT CASSVVNTEAFF
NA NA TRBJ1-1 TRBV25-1 TGTGCCAGCCACACAGGGTATAACACTGAAGCTTTCTTT CASHTGYNTEAFF
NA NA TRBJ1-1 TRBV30 TGTGCCTGGAGTGTATGGCAGGGACTCACCGTCACTGAAGCTTTCTTT CAWSVWQGLTVTEAFF
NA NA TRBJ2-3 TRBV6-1 TGTGCCAGCAGGCCGCTACCGGATACGCAGTATTTT CASRPLPDTQYF
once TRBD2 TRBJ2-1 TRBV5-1 TGCGCCAGCAAACACCCGGGACTAGCGGGAGTTACCGCCTACAATGAGCAGTTCTTC CASKHPGLAGVTAYNEQFF
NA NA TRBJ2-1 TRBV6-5 TGTGCCAGCAGTGCCCCCGGGACGGGATCCAAGCAGTTCTTC CASSAPGTGSKQFF
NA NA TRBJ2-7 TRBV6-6 TGTGCCAGCAGTTACTACGGGGGGCGGGAGATCTGGGAGCAGTACTTC CASSYYGGREIWEQYF
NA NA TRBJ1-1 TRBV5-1 TGCGCCAGCAGCTTGGCCAGTAGTGGGGGGGCGACTGAAGCTTTCTTT CASSLASSGGATEAFF
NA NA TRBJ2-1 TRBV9 TGTGCCAGCAGCGCCCAGGATGGGCTCCCTGAGCAGTTCTTC CASSAQDGLPEQFF
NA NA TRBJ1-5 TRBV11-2 TGTGCCAGCAGCTTAGGCGGAATCGGCCCCCAGCATTTT CASSLGGIGPQHF
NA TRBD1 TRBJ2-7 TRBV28 TGTGCCAGCAGTTTTTGGGCAGGGGGCTTTTACGAGCAGTACTTC CASSFWAGGFYEQYF
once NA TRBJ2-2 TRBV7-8 TGTGCCAGCAGCTTACCTACTGACACCGGGGAGCTGTTTTTT CASSLPTDTGELFF
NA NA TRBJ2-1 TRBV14 TGTGCCAGCAGCCTCCTGCAGGGTCCTAACAATGAGCAGTTCTTC CASSLLQGPNNEQFF
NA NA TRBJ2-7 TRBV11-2 TGTGCCAGCAGCCAGCAGGGCTACGAGCAGTACTTC CASSQQGYEQYF